This T cell receptor (beta chain) was sequenced during a study of T cells after yellow fever vaccination (dated by TCRdb to between 2019 and 2020). Context from the whole study: The SMART-Seq v4 Ultra Low Input RNA kit was used to prepare libraries from fractions with low cell numbers. Blood samples were taken at several timepoints before and after primary and secondary immunization, and bulk PBMC replicates and cell subsets were isolated. The cohort comprised two healthy male donors, one aged 18 to 29 and one aged 30 to 39 years. To follow T-cell clones before and after primary and booster YFV17D yellow fever vaccination, bulk TCR alpha and beta repertoires were sequenced over time.

Study-wide conclusions, independent of this receptor: Because only a couple of donors were included in the study, the extent to which the findings can be generalized is limited. A small share of clonotypes was detected in both CD4 and CD8 compartments, with the overlap likely arising from convergent recombination. Because abundant contaminating clonotypes from the bulk population could be contained in FACS-sorted repertoires, computational filtering was required. Compared with the primary T-cell response, the secondary T-cell response was faster but weaker, reaching its peak on day 5 rather than on day 15. After the booster, most of the clones that had expanded following primary vaccination were detected again (approximately 95% of CD4 and 88% of CD8), which suggests that memory was broadly maintained.

From the cysteine through the phenylalanine, the CDR3 covers 12 amino acids. Solely the CDR3 DNA is kept, with 36 bases framed from the first base. The junction carries 9 bases between V and J, which are trimmed by 3 bases and 6 bases respectively. From a lookup of the germline V gene (reference sequence), CDR1 and CDR2 are SGHAT and FQDESV. The sample's treatment or condition, from its label and the paper: live attenuated yellow fever vaccine strain. At every blood-draw timepoint, two biological replicates of bulk PBMCs were collected. A standard Ficoll-Paque protocol was used to isolate PBMCs from peripheral blood. TriZol was used to extract RNA from bulk PBMCs, CD4 and CD8 fractions, and dextramer-positive and dextramer-negative fractions. The table lists this clonotype with many counts. The target of this receptor is not known. Per-base qualities were not stored, and no clone one base away is much larger.

TCR cDNA was synthesized by 5'RACE template switching, which introduced a universal primer site and unique molecular identifiers. Priming of cDNA synthesis was performed from both the TCR alpha and TCR beta constant segments. Libraries were amplified in two PCR steps, with sample barcodes and sequencing adapters added in the second step. Sequencing of the libraries was done on either Illumina HiSeq 2500 (2x100 bp) or NovaSeq (2x150 bp). On the authors' methods: Demultiplexing of reads and collapsing into UMI consensus sequences were performed with MIGEC, and V(D)J alignment was carried out with MiXCR. Vaccine-responding clonotypes were defined with edgeR using replicate PBMC samples, requiring FDR below 0.01 and a log2 fold change above 5 up to day 15. Each bulk clonotype received a CD4 or CD8 identity based on whether the sequenced CD4 or CD8 repertoire contained that clonotype at higher abundance. In-frame beta chains were kept once TCRdb had trimmed the public reads at Q25 with fastp and called clones with MiXCR. Under each unique CDR3 protein, matching rows form one entry showing the most common genes and DNA. It is TCRdb's table, rather than the study itself, that gives the V and J calls and clone size. This sample is represented by roughly 520,000 distinct CDR3 sequences; roughly 22% of them were singletons. The ten largest clonotypes hold approximately 16% of the sample.

The chain couples TRBV11-1 to TRBJ2-7; the D gene remains uncertain. The sample here was PBMCs, taken roughly 20 days after the first yellow fever vaccination. This receptor was identified in a young man who received the YFV17D yellow fever vaccine. The bases read TGTGCCAGCAGCTTTAGCCTAAGCGAGCAGTACTTC. This yields the protein CASSFSLSEQYF. Beyond the CDR3, the reference TRBV11-1 and TRBJ2-7 genes provide the residues; the full variable domain reads: EAEVAQSPRYKITEKSQAVAFWCDPISGHATLYWYRQILGQGPELLVQFQDESVVDDSQLPKDRFSAERLKGVDSTLKIQPAELGDSAMYLCASSFSLSEQYFGPGTRLTVT.